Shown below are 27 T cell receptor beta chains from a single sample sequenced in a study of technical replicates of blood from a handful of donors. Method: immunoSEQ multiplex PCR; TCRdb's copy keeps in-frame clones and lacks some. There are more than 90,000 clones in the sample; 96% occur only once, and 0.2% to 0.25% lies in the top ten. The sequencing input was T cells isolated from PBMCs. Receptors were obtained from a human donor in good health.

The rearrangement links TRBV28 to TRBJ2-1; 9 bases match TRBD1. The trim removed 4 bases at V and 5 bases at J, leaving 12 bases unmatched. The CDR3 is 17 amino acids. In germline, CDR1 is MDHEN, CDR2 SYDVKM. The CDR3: CASSSPGQGFPNNEQFF. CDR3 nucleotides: TGTGCCAGCAGTTCCCCGGGACAGGGTTTTCCCAACAATGAGCAGTTCTTC.

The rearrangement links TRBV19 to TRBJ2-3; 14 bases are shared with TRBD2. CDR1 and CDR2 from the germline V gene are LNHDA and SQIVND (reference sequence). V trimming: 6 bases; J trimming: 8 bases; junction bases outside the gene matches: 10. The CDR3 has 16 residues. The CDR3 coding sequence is TGTGCCAGTAGACTGGGACTAGCGGGAGAGGGGGGTACGCAGTATTTT. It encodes CASRLGLAGEGGTQYF.

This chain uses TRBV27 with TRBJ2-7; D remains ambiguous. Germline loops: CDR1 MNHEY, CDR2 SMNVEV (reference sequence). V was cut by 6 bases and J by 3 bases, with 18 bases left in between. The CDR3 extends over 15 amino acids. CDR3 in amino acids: CASSLEWRPFYEQYF. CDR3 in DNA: TGTGCCAGCAGCTTGGAATGGCGGCCATTCTACGAGCAGTACTTC.

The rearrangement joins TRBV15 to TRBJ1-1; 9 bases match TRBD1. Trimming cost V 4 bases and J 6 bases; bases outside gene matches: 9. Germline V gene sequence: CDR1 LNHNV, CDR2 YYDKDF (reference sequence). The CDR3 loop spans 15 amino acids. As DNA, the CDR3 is TGTGCCACCAGCATCCGGGGACAGGGTTCCCCTGAAGCTTTCTTT. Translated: CATSIRGQGSPEAFF.

CDR3 sequence: CASSLVLASTDTQYF. The CDR3 nucleotides read TGTGCCAGCAGTTTAGTACTAGCGAGCACAGATACGCAGTATTTT. This chain uses TRBV27 with TRBJ2-3; 7 bases are shared with TRBD2. The V and J ends lost 2 bases and 0 bases, in that order; junction bases with no gene match: 2. The CDR3 totals 15 residues. CDR1 and CDR2 (germline): MNHEY, SMNVEV (reference sequence).

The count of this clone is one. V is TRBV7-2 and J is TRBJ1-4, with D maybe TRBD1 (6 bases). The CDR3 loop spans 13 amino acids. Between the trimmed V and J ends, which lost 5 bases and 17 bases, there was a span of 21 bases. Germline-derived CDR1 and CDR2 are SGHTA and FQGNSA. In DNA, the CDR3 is TGTGCCAGCAGCCCCGGTGGAGGGGGGGCGGGTTTTTTT. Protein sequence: CASSPGGGGAGFF.

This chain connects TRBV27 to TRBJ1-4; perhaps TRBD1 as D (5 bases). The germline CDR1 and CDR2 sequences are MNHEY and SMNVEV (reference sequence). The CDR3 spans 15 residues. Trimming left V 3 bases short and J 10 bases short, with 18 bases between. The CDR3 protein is CASSFGRGEDGKLFF. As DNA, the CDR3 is TGTGCCAGCAGTTTCGGGAGGGGCGAAGATGGAAAACTGTTTTTT.

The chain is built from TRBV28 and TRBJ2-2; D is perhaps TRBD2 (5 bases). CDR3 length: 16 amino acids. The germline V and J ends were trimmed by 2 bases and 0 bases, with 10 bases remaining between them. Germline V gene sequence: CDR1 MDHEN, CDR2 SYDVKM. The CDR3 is CASSLNRRANTGELFF. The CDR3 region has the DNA TGTGCCAGCAGTTTAAATAGGCGGGCGAACACCGGGGAGCTGTTTTTT.

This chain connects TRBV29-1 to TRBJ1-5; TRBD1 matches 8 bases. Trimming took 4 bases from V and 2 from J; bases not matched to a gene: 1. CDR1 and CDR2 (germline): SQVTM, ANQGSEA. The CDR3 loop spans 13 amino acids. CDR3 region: CSVAGQGNQPQHF. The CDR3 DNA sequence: TGCAGCGTTGCGGGACAGGGCAATCAGCCCCAGCATTTT.

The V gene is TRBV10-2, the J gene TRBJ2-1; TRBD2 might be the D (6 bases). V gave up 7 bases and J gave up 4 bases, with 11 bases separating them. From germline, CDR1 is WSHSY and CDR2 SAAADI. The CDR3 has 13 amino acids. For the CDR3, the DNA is TGCGCCAGCACCCGGCGGGATTACAATGAGCAGTTCTTC. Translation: CASTRRDYNEQFF.

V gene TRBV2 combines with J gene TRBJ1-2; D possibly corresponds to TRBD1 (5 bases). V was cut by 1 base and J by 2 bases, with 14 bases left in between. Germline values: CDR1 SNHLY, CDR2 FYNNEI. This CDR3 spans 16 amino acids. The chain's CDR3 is CASSEGRRTSNYGYTF. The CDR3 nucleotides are TGTGCCAGCAGTGAAGGTCGAAGGACATCCAACTATGGCTACACCTTC.

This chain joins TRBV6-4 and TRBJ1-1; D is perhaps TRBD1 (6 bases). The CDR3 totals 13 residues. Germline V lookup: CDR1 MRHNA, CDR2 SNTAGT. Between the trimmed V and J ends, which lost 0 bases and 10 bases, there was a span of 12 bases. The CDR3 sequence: CASSDSGGRGAFF. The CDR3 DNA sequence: TGTGCCAGCAGTGACTCGGGGGGGCGTGGAGCTTTCTTT.

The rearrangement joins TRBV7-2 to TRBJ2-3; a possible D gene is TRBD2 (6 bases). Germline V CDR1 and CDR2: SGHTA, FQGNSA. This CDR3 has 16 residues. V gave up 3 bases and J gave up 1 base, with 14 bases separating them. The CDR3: CASSFSSWGGTDTQYF. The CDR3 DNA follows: TGTGCCAGCAGCTTCAGTTCTTGGGGGGGCACAGATACGCAGTATTTT.

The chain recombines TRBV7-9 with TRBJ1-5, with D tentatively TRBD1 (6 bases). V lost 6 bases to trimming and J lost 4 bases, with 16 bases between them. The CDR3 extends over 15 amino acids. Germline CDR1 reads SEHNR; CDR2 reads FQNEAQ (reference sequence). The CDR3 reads CASRAPGQKNQPQHF. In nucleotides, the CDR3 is TGTGCCAGCAGGGCACCGGGACAAAAAAATCAGCCCCAGCATTTT.

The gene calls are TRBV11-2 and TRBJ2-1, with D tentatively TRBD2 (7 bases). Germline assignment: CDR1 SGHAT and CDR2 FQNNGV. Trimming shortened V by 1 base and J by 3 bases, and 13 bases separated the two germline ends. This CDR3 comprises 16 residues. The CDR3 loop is CASSLVGGGIYNEQFF. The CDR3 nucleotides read TGTGCCAGCAGCTTAGTCGGCGGGGGCATCTACAATGAGCAGTTCTTC.

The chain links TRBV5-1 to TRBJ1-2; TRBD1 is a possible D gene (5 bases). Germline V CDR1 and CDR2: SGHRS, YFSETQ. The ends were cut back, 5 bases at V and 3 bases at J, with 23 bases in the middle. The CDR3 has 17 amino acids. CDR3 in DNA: TGCGCCAGCAGTCCAATTCCGGGACTCCAAGAAGACTATGGCTACACCTTC. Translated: CASSPIPGLQEDYGYTF.

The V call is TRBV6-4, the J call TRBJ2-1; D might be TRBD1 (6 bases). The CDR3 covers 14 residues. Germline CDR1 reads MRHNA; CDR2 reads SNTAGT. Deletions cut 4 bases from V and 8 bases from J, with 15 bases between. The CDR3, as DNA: TGTGCCAGCAGTGGGGGGACATTTTATCATGAGCAGTTCTTC. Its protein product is CASSGGTFYHEQFF.

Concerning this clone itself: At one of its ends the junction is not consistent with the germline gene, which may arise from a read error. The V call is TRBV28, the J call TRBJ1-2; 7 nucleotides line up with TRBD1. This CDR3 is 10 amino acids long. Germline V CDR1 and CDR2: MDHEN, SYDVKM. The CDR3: CASRRGQTDF. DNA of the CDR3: TGTGCCAGCAGGAGGGGACAGACAGACTTC.

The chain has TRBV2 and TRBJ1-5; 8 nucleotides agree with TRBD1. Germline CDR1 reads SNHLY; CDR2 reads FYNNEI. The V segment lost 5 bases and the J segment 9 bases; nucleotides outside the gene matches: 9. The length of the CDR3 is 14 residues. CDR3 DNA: TGTGCCAGCAGTACAGGACAGGGAAGCTCGCCCCAGCATTTT. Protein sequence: CASSTGQGSSPQHF.

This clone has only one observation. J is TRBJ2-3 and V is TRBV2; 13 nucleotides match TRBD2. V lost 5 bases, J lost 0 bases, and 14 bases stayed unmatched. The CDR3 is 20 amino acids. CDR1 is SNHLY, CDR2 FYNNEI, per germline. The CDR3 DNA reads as TGTGCCAGCAGTAAGGGGTGGACTAGCGGGAGTATCCCGAGCACAGATACGCAGTATTTT. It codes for CASSKGWTSGSIPSTDTQYF.

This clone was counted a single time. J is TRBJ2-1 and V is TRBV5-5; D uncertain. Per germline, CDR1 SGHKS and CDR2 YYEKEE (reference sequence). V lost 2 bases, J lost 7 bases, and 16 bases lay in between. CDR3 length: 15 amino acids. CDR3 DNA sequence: TGTGCCAGCAGCTTCGAACGGCCGGGTTTAAATGAGCAGTTCTTC. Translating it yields CASSFERPGLNEQFF.

The CDR3 DNA reads TGTGCCAGCAGTTACGCGGGACTAGCGGAACAAGAGACCCAGTACTTC. As protein: CASSYAGLAEQETQYF. This chain connects TRBV6-5 to TRBJ2-5, with 11 bases aligning to TRBD2. The CDR3 sequence is 16 residues long. Germline CDR1 MNHEY, CDR2 SVGAGI. V was pared by 2 bases and J by 2 bases, with 4 bases of the junction left unmatched.

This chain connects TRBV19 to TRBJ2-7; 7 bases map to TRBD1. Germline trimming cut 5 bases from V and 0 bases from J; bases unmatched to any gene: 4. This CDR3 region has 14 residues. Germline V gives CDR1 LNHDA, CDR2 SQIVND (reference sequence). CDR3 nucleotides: TGTGCCAGTAGTCCGGGACAGACCTCCTACGAGCAGTACTTC. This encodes CASSPGQTSYEQYF.

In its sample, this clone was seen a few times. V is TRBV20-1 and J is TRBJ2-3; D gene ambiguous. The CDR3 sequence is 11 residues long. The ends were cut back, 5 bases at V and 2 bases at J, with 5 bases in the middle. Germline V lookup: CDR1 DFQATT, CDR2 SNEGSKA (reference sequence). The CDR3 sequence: CSASSTDTQYF. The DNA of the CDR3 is TGCAGTGCTTCCTCCACAGATACGCAGTATTTT.

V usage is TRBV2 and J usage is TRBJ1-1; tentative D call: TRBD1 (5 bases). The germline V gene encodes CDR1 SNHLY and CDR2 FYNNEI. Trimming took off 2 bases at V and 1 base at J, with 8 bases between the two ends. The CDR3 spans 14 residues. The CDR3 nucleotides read TGTGCCAGCAGTGAATGGGGGGAGAACACTGAAGCTTTCTTT. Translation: CASSEWGENTEAFF.

The CDR3 nucleotides are TGTGCCAGCAGTTTGGGGACAGGGGGCGCTTACAATGAGCAGTTCTTC. Protein: CASSLGTGGAYNEQFF. The chain couples TRBV28 to TRBJ2-1; 12 bases are shared with TRBD1. This CDR3 is built from 16 residues. The germline V gene has CDR1 MDHEN and CDR2 SYDVKM. Trimming at V came to 3 bases and at J to 4 bases, leaving 4 bases not matched to a gene.

DNA of the CDR3: TGCAGCGTCAAAATGGGGCAGAACTCCTACGAGCAGTACTTC. Translation: CSVKMGQNSYEQYF. The rearrangement links TRBV29-1 to TRBJ2-7; D perhaps matches TRBD1 (5 bases). Germline V lookup: CDR1 SQVTM, CDR2 ANQGSEA. Trimming pared 6 bases from V and 0 bases from J, leaving 15 bases between. CDR3 length: 14 amino acids.